This TCR beta chain was observed in a study of T cells after yellow fever vaccination. The 5'RACE template-switching step produced TCR cDNA and added a universal primer site and UMIs. TCRdb re-analysed the 5' RACE reads in MiXCR, keeping a single row per CDR3 protein. The sample includes about 85,000 distinct CDR3 sequences, about an eighth seen only once; the top ten take approximately 23%. The CDR3 has 13 residues. Trimming left V 3 bases short and J 6 bases short, with 9 bases between. Looked up from germline, CDR1 is ENHRY and CDR2 is SYGVKD. Study results and limitations: There was a small share of clonotypes that showed up in both the CD4 and CD8 compartments. Weaker in magnitude, the secondary response showed a faster peak on day 5 versus 15. Post-booster reappearance was seen for most primary-vaccination clones (around 97% CD4, about 90% CD8).

The chain employs TRBV10-3 and TRBJ1-5; D might be TRBD1 (5 bases). Sequenced material: CD8+ T cells not binding an NS4B(214-222) dextramer, sorted from PBMCs, taken roughly 20 days after the first yellow fever vaccination. The source of this sequence is a young man who received the YFV17D yellow fever vaccine. This CDR3 is CAISERGGQPQHF. The CDR3 coding sequence is TGTGCCATCAGTGAAAGGGGAGGTCAGCCCCAGCATTTT.